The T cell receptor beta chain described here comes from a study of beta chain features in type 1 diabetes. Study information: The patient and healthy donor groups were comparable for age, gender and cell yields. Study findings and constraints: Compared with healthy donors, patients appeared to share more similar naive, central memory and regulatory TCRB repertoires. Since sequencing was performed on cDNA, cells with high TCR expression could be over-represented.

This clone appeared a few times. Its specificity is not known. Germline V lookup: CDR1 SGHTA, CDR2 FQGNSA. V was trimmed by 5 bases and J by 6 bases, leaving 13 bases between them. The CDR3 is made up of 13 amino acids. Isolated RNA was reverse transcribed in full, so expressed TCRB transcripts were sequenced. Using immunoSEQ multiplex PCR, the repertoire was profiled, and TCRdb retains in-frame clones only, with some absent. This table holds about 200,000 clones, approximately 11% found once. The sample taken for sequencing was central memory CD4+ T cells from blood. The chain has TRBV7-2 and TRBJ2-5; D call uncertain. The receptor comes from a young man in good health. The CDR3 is CASSPGYSQTQYF. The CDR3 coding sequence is TGTGCCAGCAGCCCCGGCTACAGCCAGACCCAGTACTTC.